The 23 T cell receptor beta chains in this list originate from one sample, sequenced in a study of glioma-infiltrating T cells after dendritic cell vaccination. The time point is: after dendritic cell vaccination, including at tumor progression/relapse. The data were produced by immunoSEQ multiplex PCR, yet TCRdb's version contains in-frame clones alone and is incomplete. The table includes 85,000 to 100,000 clones, over 75% detected once. The sample consisted of blood, taken after dendritic cell vaccination. These receptor sequences come from a human donor with glioblastoma.

This sequence joins TRBV19 and TRBJ1-2; 10 bases are shared with TRBD1. The J segment lost 2 bases and the V segment lost 10 bases, leaving 10 bases of the junction unmatched. The length of the CDR3 is 15 residues. Germline values: CDR1 LNHDA, CDR2 SQIVND (reference sequence). Written as DNA, the CDR3 is TGTGCCACCCAGGGACAGGGGCTTAAGAACTATGGCTACACCTTC. This codes for CATQGQGLKNYGYTF.

CDR3 region: CASTRGRNTGELFF. The CDR3, as DNA: TGTGCCAGCACCCGTGGCAGGAACACCGGGGAGCTGTTTTTT. The chain carries TRBV6-5 and TRBJ2-2; D is ambiguous. There are 14 residues in the CDR3. V lost 7 bases, J lost 1 base, and 10 bases lay in between. CDR1 and CDR2 (germline): MNHEY, SVGAGI.

This clone is a singleton in its sample. This rearrangement joins TRBV6-1 to TRBJ1-4; D is unclear. The CDR3 covers 13 residues. Trimming removed 6 bases at V and 5 bases at J, with 10 bases between. CDR1 MNHNS and CDR2 SASEGT come from the germline V gene. CDR3 protein: CASRVVQNEKLFF. In DNA, the CDR3 is TGTGCCAGCAGGGTGGTACAAAATGAAAAACTGTTTTTT.

The genes are TRBV19 and TRBJ2-1; 15 bases line up with TRBD2. This CDR3 contains 19 residues. The V gene's germline CDR1 is LNHDA and CDR2 SQIVND (reference sequence). Losses at the gene ends were 1 base for V and 6 bases for J; bases not matched to a gene: 10. The DNA of the CDR3 is TGTGCCAGTAGTATAGTGGGGAGGACTAGCGGGAGGGTTTCCAATGAGCAGTTCTTC. Translating it yields CASSIVGRTSGRVSNEQFF.

The rearrangement joins TRBV29-1 to TRBJ1-1; D is ambiguous. Germline values: CDR1 SQVTM, CDR2 ANQGSEA. V dropped 1 base and J dropped 3 bases, with 6 bases sitting between them. CDR3 size: 12 residues. As DNA, the CDR3 is TGCAGCGTTGAAGTGGGAGACACTGAAGCTTTCTTT. This translates into CSVEVGDTEAFF.

The chain employs TRBV2 and TRBJ1-5; no reliable D call. Between the trimmed V and J ends, which lost 0 bases and 3 bases, there was a span of 9 bases. In germline, CDR1 is SNHLY, CDR2 FYNNEI. This CDR3 region has 15 residues. CDR3 nucleotides: TGTGCCAGCAGTGAAGCCCTTCAGAACAATCAGCCCCAGCATTTT. Translated, it gives CASSEALQNNQPQHF.

This rearrangement joins TRBV30 to TRBJ1-3; D remains unclear. The germline V and J ends were trimmed by 3 bases and 4 bases, with 4 bases remaining between them. The germline V gene has CDR1 GTSNPN and CDR2 SVGIG (reference sequence). There are 11 residues in the CDR3. CDR3 loop: CAWSSGNTIYF. The CDR3 nucleotides are TGTGCCTGGAGCTCGGGAAACACCATATATTTT.

This clone was detected a few times. The V gene is TRBV7-9, the J gene TRBJ1-1; maybe TRBD1 (5 bases). The germline V and J ends were trimmed by 2 bases and 2 bases, with 18 bases remaining between them. Germline values: CDR1 SEHNR, CDR2 FQNEAQ (reference sequence). The CDR3 is 17 amino acids. CDR3 region: CASSLKGSGGRNTEAFF. CDR3 DNA sequence: TGTGCCAGCAGCTTAAAAGGGTCGGGGGGTAGAAACACTGAAGCTTTCTTT.

The chain is built from TRBV5-1 and TRBJ2-5; no clear D gene. The length of the CDR3 is 11 residues. The germline CDR1 and CDR2 sequences are SGHRS and YFSETQ. Trimming shortened V by 4 bases and J by 2 bases, and 3 bases separated the two germline ends. The CDR3, as DNA: TGCGCCAGCAGCGAGCAAGAGACCCAGTACTTC. The encoded protein is CASSEQETQYF. The full variable domain, in which reference TRBV5-1 and TRBJ2-5 provide the parts outside the CDR3, is KAGVTQTPRYLIKTRGQQVTLSCSPISGHRSVSWYQQTPGQGLQFLFEYFSETQRNKGNFPGRFSGRQFSNSRSEMNVSTLELGDSALYLCASSEQETQYFGPGTRLLVL.

This chain joins TRBV4-1 and TRBJ2-5, with 11 bases that match TRBD1. This CDR3 is built from 13 residues. Germline CDR1 and CDR2: MGHRA and YSYEKL. V shed 4 bases and J 11 bases; nucleotides not matched to a gene: 6. CDR3 nucleotides: TGCGCCAGCAGCCGCGGGACAGGGGGAGAGCAGTACTTC. Its translation: CASSRGTGGEQYF.

There are a few counts of this clone. V usage is TRBV6-6 and J usage is TRBJ1-2, with 7 bases aligning to TRBD1. The CDR3 spans 13 residues. Germline lookup yields CDR1 MNHNY and CDR2 SVGAGI (reference sequence). The junction had 8 bases not matched to a gene; V was cut back by 5 bases and J by 8 bases. The CDR3 here is CASSRAQGSGYTF. CDR3 in DNA: TGTGCCAGCAGTCGCGCACAGGGGTCGGGCTACACCTTC.

The CDR3, as DNA: TGCGCCAGCAGCTCGGGGACTAGCGGGGCCGCCGAGCAGTACGTC. Amino acids: CASSSGTSGAAEQYV. The V and J genes are TRBV5-1 and TRBJ2-7; 13 nucleotides match TRBD2. The CDR3 contains 15 residues. Germline V gene data show CDR1 as SGHRS and CDR2 as YFSETQ. J was trimmed by 6 bases and V by 3 bases; bases with no gene match: 6.

The gene calls are TRBV9 and TRBJ2-2, with 8 bases lining up with TRBD1. This CDR3 contains 17 residues. Germline V lookup: CDR1 SGDLS, CDR2 YYNGEE. Trimming at V came to 0 bases and at J to 9 bases, leaving 13 bases not matched to a gene. The CDR3 DNA reads TGTGCCAGCAGCGTAGGCCTGGGACAGGCCAAGATGAGGGAGCTGTTTTTT. It translates to CASSVGLGQAKMRELFF.

This clone turned up a few times. The V call is TRBV6-1, the J call TRBJ2-1; 7 positions match TRBD2. The CDR3 sequence is 14 residues long. Germline V gene sequence: CDR1 MNHNS, CDR2 SASEGT. V lost 3 bases to trimming and J lost 8 bases; unmatched junction nucleotides: 7. The CDR3 DNA sequence: TGTGCCAGCAGTGACCGGGACGGACTAGATGAGCAGTTCTTC. The encoded protein is CASSDRDGLDEQFF.

J is TRBJ2-5 and V is TRBV2; 8 bases are shared with TRBD1. With the DNA end fitting TRBJ2-7 better, the J assignment may be wrong. Germline values: CDR1 SNHLY, CDR2 FYNNEI. The CDR3 contains 14 residues. The CDR3 bases are TGTGCCAGCAGTATCGCAGGGGGCGCGTACGAGCAGTACTTC. This codes for CASSIAGGAYEQYF.

The genes are TRBV7-2 and TRBJ1-2; 8 nucleotides match TRBD1. J gave up 7 bases and V 5 bases, and 6 bases lay outside the gene matches. The CDR3 loop spans 13 amino acids. Germline values: CDR1 SGHTA, CDR2 FQGNSA. The CDR3 here is CASSADRGAGYTF. In DNA, the CDR3 is TGTGCCAGCAGCGCTGACAGGGGAGCTGGCTACACCTTC. Drawing the rest from reference TRBV7-2 and TRBJ1-2, the complete variable domain is GAGVSQSPSNKVTEKGKDVELRCDPISGHTALYWYRQSLGQGLEFLIYFQGNSAPDKSGLPSDRFSAERTGGSVSTLTIQRTQQEDSAVYLCASSADRGAGYTFGSGTRLTVV.

V is TRBV29-1 and J is TRBJ2-1, with TRBD2 identical over 11 bases. Unmatched junction bases numbered 4, after V lost 6 bases and J lost 6 bases. CDR1 is SQVTM, CDR2 ANQGSEA, per germline. This CDR3 contains 13 residues. The CDR3 nucleotides are TGCAGCGTGGATAGCGGGAGGGGCAATGAGCAGTTCTTC. Residues: CSVDSGRGNEQFF.

This chain uses TRBV18 with TRBJ1-1, with D unclear. The CDR3 contains 12 residues. V lost 6 bases to trimming and J lost 1 base, with 6 bases between them. CDR1 is KGHSH and CDR2 is LQKENI in the germline V gene. Written as DNA, the CDR3 is TGTGCCAGCTCGCGAGGGAACACTGAAGCTTTCTTT. Translated, it gives CASSRGNTEAFF.

The chain combines TRBV5-1 with TRBJ2-5; unclear D gene. The germline V gene has CDR1 SGHRS and CDR2 YFSETQ. This CDR3 comprises 12 residues. Trimming cost V 2 bases and J 3 bases, with 5 bases left between them. The CDR3 protein is CASSFGEETQYF. The CDR3 bases are TGCGCCAGCAGCTTTGGAGAAGAGACCCAGTACTTC.

The CDR3 region has the DNA TGTGCCAGCAGCTTCTTGGGACTCCAAGAGACCCAGTACTTC. It specifies CASSFLGLQETQYF. The chain joins TRBV11-2 to TRBJ2-5; a weak D match, TRBD2 (6 bases). V was shortened by 3 bases and J by 1 base, with 9 bases between the two germline ends. Germline CDR1 reads SGHAT; CDR2 reads FQNNGV. The CDR3 runs to 14 residues.

In this sample, this clone turned up once. The chain carries TRBV2 and TRBJ1-3, with D maybe TRBD1 (5 bases). Germline values: CDR1 SNHLY, CDR2 FYNNEI. This CDR3 contains 14 residues. Trimming left V 1 base short and J 4 bases short, with 8 bases between. CDR3 sequence: CASSEGGGGNTIYF. The CDR3 DNA is TGTGCCAGCAGTGAAGGGGGCGGCGGAAACACCATATATTTT. The full variable domain, completed using reference TRBV2 and TRBJ1-3, is EPEVTQTPSHQVTQMGQEVILRCVPISNHLYFYWYRQILGQKVEFLVSFYNNEISEKSEIFDDQFSVERPDGSNFTLKIRSTKLEDSAMYFCASSEGGGGNTIYFGEGSWLTVV.

The chain links TRBV6-1 to TRBJ1-2; the D gene is possibly TRBD1 (6 bases). Germline CDR1 MNHNS, CDR2 SASEGT. V was trimmed by 6 bases and J by 4 bases, leaving 12 bases between them. This CDR3 is 13 amino acids long. The CDR3 sequence is CASSIRGGYGYTF. CDR3 DNA: TGTGCCAGCAGCATCAGGGGTGGCTATGGCTACACCTTC.

The V and J genes are TRBV19 and TRBJ1-2; 9 nucleotides agree with TRBD1. This CDR3 is 12 amino acids long. The V gene end was trimmed by 5 bases and the J gene end by 8 bases; junction bases not matched to a gene: 3. Germline assignment: CDR1 LNHDA and CDR2 SQIVND (reference sequence). The CDR3 region has the DNA TGTGCCAGTAGTGGGACAGGGCGCGGCTACACCTTC. This encodes CASSGTGRGYTF.